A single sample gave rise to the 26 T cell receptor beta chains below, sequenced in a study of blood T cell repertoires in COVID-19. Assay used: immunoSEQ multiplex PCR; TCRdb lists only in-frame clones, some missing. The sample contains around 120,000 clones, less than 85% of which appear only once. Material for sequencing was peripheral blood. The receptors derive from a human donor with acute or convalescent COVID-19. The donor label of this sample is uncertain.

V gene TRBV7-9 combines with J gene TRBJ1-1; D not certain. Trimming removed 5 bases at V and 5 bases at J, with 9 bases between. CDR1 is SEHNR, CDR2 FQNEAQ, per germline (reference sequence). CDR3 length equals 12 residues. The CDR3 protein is CASSGGRTEAFF. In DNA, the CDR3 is TGTGCCAGCAGCGGCGGGAGGACTGAAGCTTTCTTT.

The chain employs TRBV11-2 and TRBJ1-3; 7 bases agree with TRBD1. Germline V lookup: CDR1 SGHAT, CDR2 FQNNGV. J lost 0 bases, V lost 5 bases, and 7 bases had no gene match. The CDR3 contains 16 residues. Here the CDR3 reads CASSRTGPSSGNTIYF. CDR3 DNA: TGTGCCAGCAGCCGGACAGGACCGAGCTCTGGAAACACCATATATTTT.

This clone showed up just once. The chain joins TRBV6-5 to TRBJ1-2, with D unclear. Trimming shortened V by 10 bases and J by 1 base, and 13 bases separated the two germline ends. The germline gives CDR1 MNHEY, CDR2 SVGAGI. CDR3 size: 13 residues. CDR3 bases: TGTGCCACCCACCCCGGGAATAACTATGGCTACACCTTC. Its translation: CATHPGNNYGYTF.

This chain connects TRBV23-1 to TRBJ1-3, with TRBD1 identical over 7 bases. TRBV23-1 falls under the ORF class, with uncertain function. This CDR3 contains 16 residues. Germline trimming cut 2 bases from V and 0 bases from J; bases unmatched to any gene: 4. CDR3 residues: CASSQLDRASGNTIYF. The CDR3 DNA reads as TGCGCCAGCAGTCAACTCGACAGGGCCTCTGGAAACACCATATATTTT.

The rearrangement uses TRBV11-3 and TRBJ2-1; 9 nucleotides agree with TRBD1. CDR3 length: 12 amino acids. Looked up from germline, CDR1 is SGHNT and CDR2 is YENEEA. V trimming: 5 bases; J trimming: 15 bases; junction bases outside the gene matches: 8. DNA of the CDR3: TGTGCCAGCAGCCAAAACAGGGGGCAGGTGTTCTTC. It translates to CASSQNRGQVFF.

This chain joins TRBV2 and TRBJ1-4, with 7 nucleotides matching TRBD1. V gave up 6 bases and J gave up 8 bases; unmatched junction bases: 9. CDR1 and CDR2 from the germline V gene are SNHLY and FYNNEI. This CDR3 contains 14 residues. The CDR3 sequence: CASRPTGNAEKLFF. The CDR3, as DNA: TGTGCCAGCAGGCCGACAGGGAACGCAGAAAAACTGTTTTTT.

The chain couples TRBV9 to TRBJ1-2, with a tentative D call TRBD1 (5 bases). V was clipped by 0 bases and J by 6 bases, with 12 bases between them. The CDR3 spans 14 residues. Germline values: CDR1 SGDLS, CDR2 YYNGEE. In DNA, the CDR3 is TGTGCCAGCAGCGTAGCTACAGGTCCCCATGGCTACACCTTC. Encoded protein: CASSVATGPHGYTF. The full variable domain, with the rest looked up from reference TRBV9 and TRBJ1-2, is DSGVTQTPKHLITATGQRVTLRCSPRSGDLSVYWYQQSLDQGLQFLIQYYNGEERAKGNILERFSAQQFPDLHSELNLSSLELGDSALYFCASSVATGPHGYTFGSGTRLTVV.

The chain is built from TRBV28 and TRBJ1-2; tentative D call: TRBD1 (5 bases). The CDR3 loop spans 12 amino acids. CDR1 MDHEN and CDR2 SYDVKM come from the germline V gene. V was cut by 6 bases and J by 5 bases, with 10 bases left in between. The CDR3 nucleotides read TGTGCCAGCAGGCTATACAGGTATGGCTACACCTTC. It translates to CASRLYRYGYTF.

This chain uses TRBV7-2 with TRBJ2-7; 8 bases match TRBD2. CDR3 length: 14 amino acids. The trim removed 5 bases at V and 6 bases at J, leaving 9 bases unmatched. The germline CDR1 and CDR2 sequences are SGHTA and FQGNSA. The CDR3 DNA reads TGTGCCAGCAGCCCGACTAGCGCTCAGGGCGAGCAGTACTTC. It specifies CASSPTSAQGEQYF.

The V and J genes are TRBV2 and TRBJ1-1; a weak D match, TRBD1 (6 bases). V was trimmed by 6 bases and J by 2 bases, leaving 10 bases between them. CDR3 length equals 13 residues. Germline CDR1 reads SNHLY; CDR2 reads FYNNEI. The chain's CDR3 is CASSADSNTEAFF. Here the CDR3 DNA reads TGTGCCAGCAGCGCGGACAGCAACACTGAAGCTTTCTTT.

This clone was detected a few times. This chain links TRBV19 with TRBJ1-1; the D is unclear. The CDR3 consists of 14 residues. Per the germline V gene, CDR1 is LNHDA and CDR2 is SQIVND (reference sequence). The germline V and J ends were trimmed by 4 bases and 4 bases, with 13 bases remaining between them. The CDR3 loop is CASSSRGTSTEAFF. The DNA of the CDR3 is TGTGCCAGTAGTAGTCGGGGAACGAGCACTGAAGCTTTCTTT.

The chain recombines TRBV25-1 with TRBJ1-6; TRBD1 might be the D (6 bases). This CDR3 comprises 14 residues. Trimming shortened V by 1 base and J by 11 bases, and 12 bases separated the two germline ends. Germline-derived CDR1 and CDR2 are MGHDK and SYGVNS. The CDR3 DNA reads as TGTGCCAGCAGTGAATTAACAGGGAGCGCACCCCTCCACTTT. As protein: CASSELTGSAPLHF.

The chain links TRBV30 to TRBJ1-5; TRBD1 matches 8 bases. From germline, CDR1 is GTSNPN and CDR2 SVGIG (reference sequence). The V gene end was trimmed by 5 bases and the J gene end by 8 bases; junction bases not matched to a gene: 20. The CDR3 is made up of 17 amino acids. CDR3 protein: CAWGDRRTGRLMEPQHF. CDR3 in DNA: TGTGCCTGGGGAGACCGACGGACAGGGAGGTTGATGGAGCCCCAGCATTTT.

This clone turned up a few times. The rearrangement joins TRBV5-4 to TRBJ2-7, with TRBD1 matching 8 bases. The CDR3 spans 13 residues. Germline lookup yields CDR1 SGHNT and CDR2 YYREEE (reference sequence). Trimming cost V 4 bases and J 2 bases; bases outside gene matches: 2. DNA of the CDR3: TGTGCCAGCAGCCGACAGGGGACCTACGAGCAGTACTTC. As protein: CASSRQGTYEQYF. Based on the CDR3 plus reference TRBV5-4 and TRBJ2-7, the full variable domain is ETGVTQSPTHLIKTRGQQVTLRCSSQSGHNTVSWYQQALGQGPQFIFQYYREEENGRGNFPPRFSGLQFPNYSSELNVNALELDDSALYLCASSRQGTYEQYFGPGTRLTVT.

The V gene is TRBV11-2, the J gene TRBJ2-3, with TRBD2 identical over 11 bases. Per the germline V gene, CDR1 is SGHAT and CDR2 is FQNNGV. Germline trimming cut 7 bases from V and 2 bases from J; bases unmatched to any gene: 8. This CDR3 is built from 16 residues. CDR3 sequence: CASNPWTSGYTDTQYF. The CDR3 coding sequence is TGTGCCAGCAACCCATGGACTAGCGGGTACACAGATACGCAGTATTTT.

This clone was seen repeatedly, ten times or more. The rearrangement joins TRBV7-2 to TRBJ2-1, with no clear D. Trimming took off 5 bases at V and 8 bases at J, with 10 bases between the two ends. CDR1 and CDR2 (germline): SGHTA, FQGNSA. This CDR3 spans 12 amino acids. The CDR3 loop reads CASSPYGDEQFF. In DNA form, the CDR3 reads TGTGCCAGCAGCCCTTACGGTGATGAGCAGTTCTTC. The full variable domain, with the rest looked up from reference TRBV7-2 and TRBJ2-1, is GAGVSQSPSNKVTEKGKDVELRCDPISGHTALYWYRQSLGQGLEFLIYFQGNSAPDKSGLPSDRFSAERTGGSVSTLTIQRTQQEDSAVYLCASSPYGDEQFFGPGTRLTVL.

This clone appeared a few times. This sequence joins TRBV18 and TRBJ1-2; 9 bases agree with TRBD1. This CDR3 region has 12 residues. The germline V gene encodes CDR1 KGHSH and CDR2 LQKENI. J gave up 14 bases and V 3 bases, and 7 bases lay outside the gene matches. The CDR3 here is CASSPKQGASTF. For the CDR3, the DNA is TGTGCCAGCTCACCCAAACAGGGGGCCTCTACCTTC.

CDR3 DNA: TGTGCCAGCAGCTTAACTTCGGGACTCGGCTACACCTTC. Its translation: CASSLTSGLGYTF. The J gene is TRBJ1-2, the V gene TRBV7-8; a weak D match, TRBD1 (5 bases). V was clipped by 2 bases and J by 8 bases, with 12 bases between them. CDR1 and CDR2 (germline): SGHVS, FQNEAQ. The CDR3 consists of 13 residues.

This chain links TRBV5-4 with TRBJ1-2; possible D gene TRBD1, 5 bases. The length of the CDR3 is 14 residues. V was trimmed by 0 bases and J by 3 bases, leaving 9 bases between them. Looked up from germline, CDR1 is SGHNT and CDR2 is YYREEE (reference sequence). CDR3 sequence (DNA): TGTGCCAGCAGCTTGGGGGGCTCCCACTATGGCTACACCTTC. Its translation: CASSLGGSHYGYTF.

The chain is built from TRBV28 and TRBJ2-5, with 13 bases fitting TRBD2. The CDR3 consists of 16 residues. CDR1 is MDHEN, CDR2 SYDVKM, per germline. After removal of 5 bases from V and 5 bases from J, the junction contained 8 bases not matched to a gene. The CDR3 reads CASSTLAGGLGETQYF. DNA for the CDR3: TGTGCCAGCAGTACACTAGCGGGGGGGCTGGGGGAGACCCAGTACTTC.

The CDR3 protein is CASSLVGLAGGRTYNEQFF. For the CDR3, the DNA is TGCGCCAGCAGCTTGGTAGGACTAGCGGGGGGGCGGACCTACAATGAGCAGTTCTTC. The rearrangement links TRBV5-1 to TRBJ2-1, with 15 bases that match TRBD2. The CDR3 is 19 amino acids. Germline V gives CDR1 SGHRS, CDR2 YFSETQ. The J segment lost 2 bases and the V segment lost 0 bases, leaving 6 bases of the junction unmatched.

The CDR3 coding sequence is TGTGCCAGCAGCTTTGCGACAGGGGGGAGCTCCTATAATTCACCCCTCCACTTT. Protein: CASSFATGGSSYNSPLHF. The J gene is TRBJ1-6, the V gene TRBV5-6; 9 bases map to TRBD1. CDR3 length: 18 amino acids. Unmatched junction bases numbered 6, after V lost 2 bases and J lost 0 bases. Germline V gene sequence: CDR1 SGHDT, CDR2 YYEEEE.

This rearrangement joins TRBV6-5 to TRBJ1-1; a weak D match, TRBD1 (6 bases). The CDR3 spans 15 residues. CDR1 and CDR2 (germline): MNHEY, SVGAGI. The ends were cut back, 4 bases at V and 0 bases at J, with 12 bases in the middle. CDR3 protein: CASSSARGLNTEAFF. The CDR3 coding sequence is TGTGCCAGCAGTTCCGCGAGGGGGTTGAACACTGAAGCTTTCTTT.

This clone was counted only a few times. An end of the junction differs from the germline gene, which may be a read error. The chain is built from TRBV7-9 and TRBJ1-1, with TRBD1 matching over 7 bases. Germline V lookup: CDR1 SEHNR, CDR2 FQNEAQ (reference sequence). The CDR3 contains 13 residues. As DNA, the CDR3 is TGTGCCAGCAGCCTTAGACAGGACAGGACATCGGACTTT. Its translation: CASSLRQDRTSDF.

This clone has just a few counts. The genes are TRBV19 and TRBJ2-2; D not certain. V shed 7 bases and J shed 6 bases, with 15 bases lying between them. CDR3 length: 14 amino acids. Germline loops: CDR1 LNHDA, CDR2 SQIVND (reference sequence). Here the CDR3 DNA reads TGTGCCAGTAATTTGTTACAGTCGCCCGGGGAGCTGTTTTTT. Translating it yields CASNLLQSPGELFF.

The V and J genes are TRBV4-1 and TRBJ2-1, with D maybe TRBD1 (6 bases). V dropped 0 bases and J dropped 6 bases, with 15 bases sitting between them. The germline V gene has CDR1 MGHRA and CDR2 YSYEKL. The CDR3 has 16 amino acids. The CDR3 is CASSQENRAWGNEQFF. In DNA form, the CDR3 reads TGCGCCAGCAGCCAAGAGAACAGGGCGTGGGGCAATGAGCAGTTCTTC.